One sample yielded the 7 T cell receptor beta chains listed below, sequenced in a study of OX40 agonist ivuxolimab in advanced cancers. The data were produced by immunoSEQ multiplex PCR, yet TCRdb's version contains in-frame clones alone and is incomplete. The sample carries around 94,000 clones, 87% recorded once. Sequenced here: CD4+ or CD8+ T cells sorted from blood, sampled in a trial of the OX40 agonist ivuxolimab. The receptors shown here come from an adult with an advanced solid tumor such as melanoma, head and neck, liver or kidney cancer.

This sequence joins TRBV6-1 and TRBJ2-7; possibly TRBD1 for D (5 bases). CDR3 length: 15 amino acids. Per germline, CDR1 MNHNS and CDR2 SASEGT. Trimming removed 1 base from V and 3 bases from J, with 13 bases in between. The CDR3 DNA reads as TGTGCCAGCAGTGAAGGAAGGGGCCAATACTACGAGCAGTACTTC. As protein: CASSEGRGQYYEQYF.

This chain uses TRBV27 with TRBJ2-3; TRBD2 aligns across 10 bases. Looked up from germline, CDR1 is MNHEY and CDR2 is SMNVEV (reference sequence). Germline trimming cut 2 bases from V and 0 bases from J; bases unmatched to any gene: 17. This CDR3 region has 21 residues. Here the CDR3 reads CASSLRFGGSGGASSTDTQYF. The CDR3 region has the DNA TGTGCCAGCAGTTTAAGGTTCGGGGGCAGCGGGGGGGCGTCTAGCACAGATACGCAGTATTTT.

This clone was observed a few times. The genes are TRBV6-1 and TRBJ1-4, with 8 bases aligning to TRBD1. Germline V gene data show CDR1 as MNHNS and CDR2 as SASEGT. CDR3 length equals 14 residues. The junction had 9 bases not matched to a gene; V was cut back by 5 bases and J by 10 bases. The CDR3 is CASSPGQAPRKLFF. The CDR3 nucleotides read TGTGCCAGCAGTCCGGGACAGGCCCCGAGAAAACTGTTTTTT.

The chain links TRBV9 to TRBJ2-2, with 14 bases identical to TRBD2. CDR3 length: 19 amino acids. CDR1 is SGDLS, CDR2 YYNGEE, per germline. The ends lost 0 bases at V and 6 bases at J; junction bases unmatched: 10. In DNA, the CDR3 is TGTGCCAGCAGCGTAGCAAGACTAGCGGGGGGGCATACCGCCGGGGAGCTGTTTTTT. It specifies CASSVARLAGGHTAGELFF.

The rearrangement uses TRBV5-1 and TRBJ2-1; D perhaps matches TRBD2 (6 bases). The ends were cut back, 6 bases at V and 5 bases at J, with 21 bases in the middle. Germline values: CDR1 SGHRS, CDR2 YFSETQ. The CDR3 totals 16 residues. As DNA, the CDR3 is TGCGCCAGCACCCTTGATCACCCTAGCGCCGACAATGAGCAGTTCTTC. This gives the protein CASTLDHPSADNEQFF.

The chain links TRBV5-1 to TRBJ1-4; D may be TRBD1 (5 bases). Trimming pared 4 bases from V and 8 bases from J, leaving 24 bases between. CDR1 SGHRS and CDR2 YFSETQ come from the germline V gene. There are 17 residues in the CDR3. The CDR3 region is CASSRGLGGTLGEKLFF. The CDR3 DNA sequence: TGCGCCAGCAGCCGGGGTCTTGGTGGGACTCTTGGCGAAAAACTGTTTTTT.

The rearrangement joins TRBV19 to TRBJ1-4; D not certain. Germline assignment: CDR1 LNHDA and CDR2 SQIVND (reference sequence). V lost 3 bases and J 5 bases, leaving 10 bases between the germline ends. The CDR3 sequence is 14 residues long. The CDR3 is CASSIGSANEKLFF. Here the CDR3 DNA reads TGTGCCAGTAGTATCGGGTCGGCGAATGAAAAACTGTTTTTT.